These 21 T cell receptor beta chains were sequenced from one sample in a study of cytomegalovirus exposure and HLA in healthy donors. The PCR made use of 60 Vbeta and 13 Jbeta primers. Method: immunoSEQ multiplex PCR; TCRdb's copy keeps in-frame clones and lacks some. Altogether 180,000 or so clones are present, roughly 88% being singletons, with the ten largest covering about 9.3%. The sequenced material came from PBMCs. The receptors originated from a man aged 18 to 29 in good health and CMV-seropositive.

The chain recombines TRBV5-6 with TRBJ2-7; a weak D match, TRBD1 (6 bases). The germline CDR1 and CDR2 sequences are SGHDT and YYEEEE. The V gene lost 5 bases and the J gene lost 3 bases, with 9 bases spanning the gap. This CDR3 contains 12 residues. The chain's CDR3 is CASSRTDYEQYF. The DNA of the CDR3 is TGTGCCAGCAGTAGGACAGACTACGAGCAGTACTTC.

This chain uses TRBV19 with TRBJ1-1; TRBD1 might be the D (6 bases). Germline lookup yields CDR1 LNHDA and CDR2 SQIVND (reference sequence). CDR3 length: 14 residues. Trimming shortened V by 6 bases and J by 4 bases, and 15 bases separated the two germline ends. The CDR3 DNA reads TGTGCCAGTAGAATACAGGGCAAGGGCACTGAAGCTTTCTTT. Protein product: CASRIQGKGTEAFF.

V is TRBV5-1 and J is TRBJ2-6; D ambiguous. This CDR3 is 14 amino acids long. Germline CDR1 SGHRS, CDR2 YFSETQ. Trimming removed 0 bases from V and 8 bases from J, with 9 bases in between. The CDR3 sequence is CASSLVARTNVLTF. DNA for the CDR3: TGCGCCAGCAGCTTGGTAGCAAGAACCAACGTCCTGACTTTC.

V and J are TRBV2 and TRBJ2-2, with a tentative D call TRBD1 (6 bases). V dropped 6 bases and J dropped 4 bases, with 12 bases sitting between them. Germline CDR1 SNHLY, CDR2 FYNNEI. The CDR3 totals 14 residues. The CDR3 nucleotides are TGTGCCAGCAGGCAGAAGACAGGCACCGGGGAGCTGTTTTTT. Residues: CASRQKTGTGELFF.

The chain links TRBV5-6 to TRBJ2-3; D perhaps matches TRBD2 (5 bases). CDR1 and CDR2 from the germline V gene are SGHDT and YYEEEE. CDR3 length: 13 amino acids. V lost 1 base and J 2 bases, leaving 5 bases between the germline ends. Written as DNA, the CDR3 is TGTGCCAGCAGCTTGCGGGACACAGATACGCAGTATTTT. Its protein product is CASSLRDTDTQYF.

This clone was recorded only once. V usage is TRBV30 and J usage is TRBJ2-1; 13 bases are shared with TRBD2. This CDR3 spans 16 amino acids. Germline lookup yields CDR1 GTSNPN and CDR2 SVGIG (reference sequence). With V trimmed by 3 bases and J by 12 bases, 14 bases remained unmatched. This CDR3 is CAWSETTSGGARGQFF. CDR3 nucleotide sequence: TGTGCCTGGAGCGAGACCACTAGCGGGGGGGCAAGGGGGCAGTTCTTC.

The chain links TRBV18 to TRBJ2-1; D is possibly TRBD2 (5 bases). The CDR3 has 13 residues. The V gene's germline CDR1 is KGHSH and CDR2 LQKENI. The germline V and J ends were trimmed by 3 bases and 13 bases, with 16 bases remaining between them. The CDR3 reads CASSPSHGDAQFF. The CDR3 region has the DNA TGTGCCAGCTCACCGTCCCACGGGGATGCCCAGTTCTTC.

The rearrangement links TRBV5-1 to TRBJ2-5; 8 bases are a match to TRBD1. CDR1 and CDR2 (germline): SGHRS, YFSETQ. The CDR3 extends over 14 amino acids. Trimming removed 4 bases from V and 1 base from J; junction bases left unmatched: 3. CDR3 sequence: CASSGQGAQETQYF. The CDR3 nucleotides are TGCGCCAGCAGCGGGCAGGGGGCCCAAGAGACCCAGTACTTC.

The CDR3 DNA sequence: TGTGCCAGCAGCTTAGCCGATGGGACAGTCTTATATTCACCCCTCCACTTT. Its protein product is CASSLADGTVLYSPLHF. The chain combines TRBV7-2 with TRBJ1-6, with 7 nucleotides matching TRBD1. V dropped 0 bases and J dropped 8; count of bases not matched to a gene: 10. CDR1 is SGHTA and CDR2 is FQGNSA in the germline V gene. The length of the CDR3 is 17 residues.

This chain joins TRBV11-3 and TRBJ2-5; maybe TRBD1 (6 bases). Germline V gene sequence: CDR1 SGHNT, CDR2 YENEEA. There are 15 residues in the CDR3. V gave up 1 base and J gave up 1 base, with 10 bases separating them. The CDR3 DNA reads as TGTGCCAGCAGCTTAGGACAGGATGCCCAAGAGACCCAGTACTTC. Protein: CASSLGQDAQETQYF.

This rearrangement joins TRBV6-5 to TRBJ1-4; the D gene is possibly TRBD1 (6 bases). CDR1 is MNHEY, CDR2 SVGAGI, per germline. The CDR3 extends over 14 amino acids. Trimming removed 7 bases from V and 5 bases from J, with 14 bases in between. The CDR3 DNA is TGTGCCAGCAAGGACGCAGGGGAGAATGAAAAACTGTTTTTT. Its protein product is CASKDAGENEKLFF.

The sample holds one count of this clone. This chain joins TRBV7-9 and TRBJ2-1; no firm D call. The CDR3 spans 11 residues. Per germline, CDR1 SEHNR and CDR2 FQNEAQ (reference sequence). Deletions cut 5 bases from V and 8 bases from J, with 7 bases between. CDR3 residues: CASSQDDEQFF. The CDR3 DNA sequence: TGTGCCAGCAGCCAGGATGATGAGCAGTTCTTC.

Concerning this clone: This specimen includes other DNA sequences encoding the same CDR3. The CDR3: CASSLAAGGTGELFF. CDR3 sequence (DNA): TGCGCCAGCAGCTTGGCCGCGGGGGGCACCGGGGAGCTGTTTTTT. The V gene is TRBV5-1, the J gene TRBJ2-2; TRBD2 aligns across 8 bases. Germline V CDR1 and CDR2: SGHRS, YFSETQ. The CDR3 extends over 15 amino acids. The junction had 2 bases not matched to a gene; V was cut back by 0 bases and J by 4 bases.

The chain couples TRBV6-1 to TRBJ1-2; TRBD1 aligns across 8 bases. This CDR3 region has 15 residues. Germline V CDR1 and CDR2: MNHNS, SASEGT. Trimming at V came to 6 bases and at J to 4 bases, leaving 10 bases not matched to a gene. CDR3 sequence reads: CASSLGQGAFYGYTF. In nucleotides, the CDR3 is TGTGCCAGCAGCCTGGGGCAGGGGGCGTTCTATGGCTACACCTTC.

This sequence joins TRBV21-1 and TRBJ2-1; TRBD1, as called in the table, went unchecked against the DNA. TRBV21-1 is a listed pseudogene. The CDR3 covers 13 residues. This chain's CDR3 is CASSKGAGYEQFF. The CDR3 DNA reads as TGTGCCAGCAGCAAAGGCGCAGGGTATGAGCAGTTCTTC.

The rearrangement links TRBV6-1 to TRBJ2-7, with 7 bases matching TRBD1. V shed 2 bases, J shed 0 bases, and the junction held 7 bases outside the gene matches. Germline CDR1 and CDR2: MNHNS and SASEGT. This CDR3 is built from 16 residues. The CDR3 loop is CASSEKDRPYSYEQYF. The CDR3 nucleotides are TGTGCCAGCAGTGAAAAGGACAGGCCTTACTCCTACGAGCAGTACTTC.

V and J are TRBV5-4 and TRBJ2-3; 9 bases map to TRBD2. Germline CDR1 reads SGHNT; CDR2 reads YYREEE (reference sequence). Trimming cost V 4 bases and J 1 base; bases outside gene matches: 7. This CDR3 is built from 16 residues. CDR3 nucleotides: TGTGCCAGCAGCGCCCCTCCTAGCGGGGGCACAGATACGCAGTATTTT. It yields the protein CASSAPPSGGTDTQYF. Full variable domain (remainder filled in from reference TRBV5-4 and TRBJ2-3): ETGVTQSPTHLIKTRGQQVTLRCSSQSGHNTVSWYQQALGQGPQFIFQYYREEENGRGNFPPRFSGLQFPNYSSELNVNALELDDSALYLCASSAPPSGGTDTQYFGPGTRLTVL.

J is TRBJ1-1 and V is TRBV4-3; perhaps TRBD1 as D (6 bases). The CDR3 covers 14 residues. Trimming shortened V by 2 bases and J by 0 bases, and 7 bases separated the two germline ends. The germline V gene encodes CDR1 LGHNA and CDR2 YSLEER. CDR3 loop: CASSQWGLNTEAFF. CDR3 DNA: TGCGCCAGCAGCCAATGGGGGCTGAACACTGAAGCTTTCTTT.

The chain uses TRBV28 and TRBJ2-5; perhaps TRBD1 as D (7 bases). The CDR3 is 14 residues long. Per the germline V gene, CDR1 is MDHEN and CDR2 is SYDVKM. V shed 4 bases and J shed 5 bases, with 14 bases lying between them. The CDR3 sequence is CASSWRGRLETQYF. CDR3 nucleotides: TGTGCCAGCAGTTGGAGGGGGCGCTTGGAGACCCAGTACTTC.

The J gene is TRBJ2-3, the V gene TRBV10-1, with D perhaps matching TRBD1 (6 bases). CDR3 length equals 15 residues. V dropped 2 bases and J dropped 1 base, with 10 bases sitting between them. Per germline, CDR1 WNHNN and CDR2 SYGVQD (reference sequence). CDR3 protein: CASSETGMGTDTQYF. The CDR3 nucleotides read TGCGCCAGCAGTGAGACAGGGATGGGCACAGATACGCAGTATTTT.

This clone was observed a single time. This chain uses TRBV6-1 with TRBJ1-2, with unresolved D. Germline values: CDR1 MNHNS, CDR2 SASEGT. V was clipped by 10 bases and J by 6 bases, with 15 bases between them. The CDR3 has 12 residues. The CDR3 here is CAISEGYDGYTF. The CDR3 region has the DNA TGTGCCATATCGGAGGGATACGATGGCTACACCTTC.